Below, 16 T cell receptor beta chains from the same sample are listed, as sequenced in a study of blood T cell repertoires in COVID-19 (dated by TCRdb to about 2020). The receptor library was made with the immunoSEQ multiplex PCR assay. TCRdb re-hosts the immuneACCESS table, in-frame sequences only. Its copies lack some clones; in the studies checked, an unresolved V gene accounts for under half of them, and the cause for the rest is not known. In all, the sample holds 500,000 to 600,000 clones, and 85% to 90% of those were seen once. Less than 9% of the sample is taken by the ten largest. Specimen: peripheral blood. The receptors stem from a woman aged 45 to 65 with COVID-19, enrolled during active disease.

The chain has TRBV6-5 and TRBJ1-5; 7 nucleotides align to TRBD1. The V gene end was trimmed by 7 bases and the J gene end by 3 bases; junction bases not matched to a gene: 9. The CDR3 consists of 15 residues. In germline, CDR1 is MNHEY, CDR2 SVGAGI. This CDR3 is CASNEWRGPNQPQHF. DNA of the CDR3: TGTGCCAGCAACGAGTGGAGGGGGCCCAATCAGCCCCAGCATTTT.

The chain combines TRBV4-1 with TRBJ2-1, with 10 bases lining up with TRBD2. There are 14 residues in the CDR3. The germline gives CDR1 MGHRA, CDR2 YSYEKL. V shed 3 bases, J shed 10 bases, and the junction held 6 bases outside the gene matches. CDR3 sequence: CASSHTSGEGEQFF. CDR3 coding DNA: TGCGCCAGCAGCCATACTAGCGGGGAGGGGGAGCAGTTCTTC.

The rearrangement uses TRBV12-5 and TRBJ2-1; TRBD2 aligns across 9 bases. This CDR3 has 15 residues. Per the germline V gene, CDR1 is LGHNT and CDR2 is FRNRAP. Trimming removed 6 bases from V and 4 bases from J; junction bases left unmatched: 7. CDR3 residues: CASGRAGGSYNEQFF. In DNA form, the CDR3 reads TGTGCTAGTGGAAGAGCGGGGGGTTCGTACAATGAGCAGTTCTTC.

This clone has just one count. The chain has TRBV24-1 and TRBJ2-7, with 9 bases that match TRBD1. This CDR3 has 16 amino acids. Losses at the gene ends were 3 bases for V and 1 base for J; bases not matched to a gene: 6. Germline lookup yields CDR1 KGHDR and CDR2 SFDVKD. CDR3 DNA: TGTGCCACCAGTGATCCAGGGACAGGGAAGTCCTACGAGCAGTACTTC. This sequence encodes CATSDPGTGKSYEQYF.

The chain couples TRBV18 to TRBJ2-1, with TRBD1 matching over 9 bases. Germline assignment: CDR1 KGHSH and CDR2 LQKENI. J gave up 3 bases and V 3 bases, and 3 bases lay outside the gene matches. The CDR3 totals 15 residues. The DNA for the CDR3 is TGTGCCAGCTCACCTCGGGACAGGGTCTACAATGAGCAGTTCTTC. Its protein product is CASSPRDRVYNEQFF.

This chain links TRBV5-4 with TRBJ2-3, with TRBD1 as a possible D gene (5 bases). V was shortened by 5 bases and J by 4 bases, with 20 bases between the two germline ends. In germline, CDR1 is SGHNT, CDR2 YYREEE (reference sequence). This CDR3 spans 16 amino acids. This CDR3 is CASSSGRQRGADTQYF. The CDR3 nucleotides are TGTGCCAGCAGTAGTGGGCGACAGCGAGGCGCAGATACGCAGTATTTT.

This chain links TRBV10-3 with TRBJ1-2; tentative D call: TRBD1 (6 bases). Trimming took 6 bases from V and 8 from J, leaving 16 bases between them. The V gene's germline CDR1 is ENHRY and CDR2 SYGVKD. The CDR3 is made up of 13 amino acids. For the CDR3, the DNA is TGTGCCATCAGGGAGGGGCTTCAGGGGGGCTACACCTTC. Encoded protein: CAIREGLQGGYTF.

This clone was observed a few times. CDR3 region: CASNRLAGGLAEQFF. CDR3 DNA sequence: TGTGCCAGCAATAGACTAGCGGGGGGCCTTGCTGAGCAGTTCTTC. The chain recombines TRBV14 with TRBJ2-1; 13 nucleotides line up with TRBD2. CDR1 is SGHDN, CDR2 FVKESK, per germline. The CDR3 is 15 residues long. J lost 9 bases, V lost 7 bases, and 9 bases had no gene match.

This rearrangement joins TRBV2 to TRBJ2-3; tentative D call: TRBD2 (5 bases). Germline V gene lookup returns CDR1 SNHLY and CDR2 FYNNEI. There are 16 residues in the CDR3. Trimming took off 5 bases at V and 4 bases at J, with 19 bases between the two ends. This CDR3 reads CASSYQLPTGADTQYF. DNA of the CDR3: TGTGCCAGCAGTTACCAGCTTCCGACCGGGGCAGATACGCAGTATTTT.

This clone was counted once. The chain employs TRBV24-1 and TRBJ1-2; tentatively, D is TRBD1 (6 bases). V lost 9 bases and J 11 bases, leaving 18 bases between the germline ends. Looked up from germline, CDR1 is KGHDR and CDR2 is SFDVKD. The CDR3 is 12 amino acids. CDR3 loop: CATGRDNPGYTF. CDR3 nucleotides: TGTGCCACCGGGAGGGACAACCCGGGATACACCTTC.

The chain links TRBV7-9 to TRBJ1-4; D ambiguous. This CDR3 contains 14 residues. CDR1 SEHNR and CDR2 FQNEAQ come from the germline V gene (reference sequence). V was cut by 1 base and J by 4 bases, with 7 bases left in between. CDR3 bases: TGTGCCAGCAGCTTAGGGCAGATTAATGAAAAACTGTTTTTT. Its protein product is CASSLGQINEKLFF.

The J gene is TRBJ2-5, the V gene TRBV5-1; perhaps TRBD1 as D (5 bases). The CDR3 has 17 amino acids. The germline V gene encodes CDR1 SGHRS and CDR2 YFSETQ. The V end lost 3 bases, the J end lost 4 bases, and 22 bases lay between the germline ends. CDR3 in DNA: TGCGCCAGCAGCTGGCGGTCAGGGTCGGGCGCCTTAGAGACCCAGTACTTC. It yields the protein CASSWRSGSGALETQYF. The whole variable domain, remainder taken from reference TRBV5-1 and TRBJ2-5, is KAGVTQTPRYLIKTRGQQVTLSCSPISGHRSVSWYQQTPGQGLQFLFEYFSETQRNKGNFPGRFSGRQFSNSRSEMNVSTLELGDSALYLCASSWRSGSGALETQYFGPGTRLLVL.

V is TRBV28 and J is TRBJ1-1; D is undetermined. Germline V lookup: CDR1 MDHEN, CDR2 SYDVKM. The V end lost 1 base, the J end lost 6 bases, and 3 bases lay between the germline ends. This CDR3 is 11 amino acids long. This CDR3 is CASSLFAEAFF. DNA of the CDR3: TGTGCCAGCAGTTTATTCGCTGAAGCTTTCTTT.

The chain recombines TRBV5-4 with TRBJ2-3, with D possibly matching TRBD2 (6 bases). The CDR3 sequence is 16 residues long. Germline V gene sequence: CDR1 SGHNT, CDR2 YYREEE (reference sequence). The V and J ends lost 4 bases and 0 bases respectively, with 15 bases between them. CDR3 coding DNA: TGTGCCAGCAGCCCAAGGGACGGGACTAGCACAGATACGCAGTATTTT. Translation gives CASSPRDGTSTDTQYF.

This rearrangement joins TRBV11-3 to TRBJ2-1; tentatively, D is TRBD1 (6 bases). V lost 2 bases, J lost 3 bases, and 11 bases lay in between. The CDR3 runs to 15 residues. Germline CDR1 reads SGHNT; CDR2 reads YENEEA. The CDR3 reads CASSLTGFSYNEQFF. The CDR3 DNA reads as TGTGCCAGCAGCTTAACAGGGTTTAGCTACAATGAGCAGTTCTTC.

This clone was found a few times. The CDR3 sequence: CASSQADRGHEKLFF. The CDR3 DNA reads TGTGCCAGCAGCCAAGCCGACAGGGGGCATGAAAAACTGTTTTTT. This chain links TRBV3-1 (or the pseudogene TRBV3-2) with TRBJ1-4; 10 bases are a match to TRBD1. The CDR3 covers 15 residues. J was trimmed by 6 bases and V by 1 base; bases with no gene match: 2. Per germline, CDR1 LGHDT and CDR2 YNNKEL (reference sequence).